This T cell receptor beta chain was observed in a study of cytomegalovirus exposure and HLA in healthy donors. For the study at large: The roughly 100 million unique TCR beta sequences, from 150 million to 200 million T cells, were found by an earlier analysis. Notes on the study in general: Most TCR sequences were seen very rarely across donors, but some public TCRs occurred in many. Analysis was carried out at a later point, and it linked a missense DCLRE1C variant to TCR beta V- and J-gene trimming. In vitro experiments confirmed that a few CMV-associated chains were specific for CMV antigens.

Primers included in the PCR were 60 Vbeta and 13 Jbeta primers. Measured with immunoSEQ multiplex PCR; TCRdb has only the in-frame clones, and not every one. The sample shows about 160,000 clones, around 80% of them seen only once. Concerning this clone: Its antigen is not known.

CDR1 and CDR2 (germline): SNHLY, FYNNEI. With V trimmed by 2 bases and J by 2 bases, 2 bases remained unmatched. The CDR3 consists of 15 residues. The chain joins TRBV2 to TRBJ2-3, with 9 bases lining up with TRBD2. The sequence derives from a man under 40 in good health and CMV-seronegative. The material sequenced was PBMCs. The CDR3 DNA reads as TGTGCCAGCAGTGAACCTAGCGGGGCCACAGATACGCAGTATTTT. It specifies CASSEPSGATDTQYF.